The source of this T cell receptor (beta chain) is a study of T cell changes during pregnancy in multiple sclerosis. Germline CDR1 is SEHNR and CDR2 is FQNEAQ (reference sequence). CDR3 length: 15 residues. The ends were cut back, 4 bases at V and 2 bases at J, with 14 bases in the middle. The data were produced by immunoSEQ multiplex PCR, yet TCRdb's version contains in-frame clones alone and is incomplete. The repertoire holds tens of thousands of clones, with around 90% as singletons. The TCR originated in a female donor in good health, enrolled as a control in a pregnancy study. This sequence joins TRBV7-9 and TRBJ1-1, with D unresolved. The specimen comprised peripheral blood, sampled in the first trimester of pregnancy. The chain's CDR3 is CASSSGLIFNTEAFF. The CDR3, as DNA: TGTGCCAGCAGCTCTGGACTCATATTTAACACTGAAGCTTTCTTT.